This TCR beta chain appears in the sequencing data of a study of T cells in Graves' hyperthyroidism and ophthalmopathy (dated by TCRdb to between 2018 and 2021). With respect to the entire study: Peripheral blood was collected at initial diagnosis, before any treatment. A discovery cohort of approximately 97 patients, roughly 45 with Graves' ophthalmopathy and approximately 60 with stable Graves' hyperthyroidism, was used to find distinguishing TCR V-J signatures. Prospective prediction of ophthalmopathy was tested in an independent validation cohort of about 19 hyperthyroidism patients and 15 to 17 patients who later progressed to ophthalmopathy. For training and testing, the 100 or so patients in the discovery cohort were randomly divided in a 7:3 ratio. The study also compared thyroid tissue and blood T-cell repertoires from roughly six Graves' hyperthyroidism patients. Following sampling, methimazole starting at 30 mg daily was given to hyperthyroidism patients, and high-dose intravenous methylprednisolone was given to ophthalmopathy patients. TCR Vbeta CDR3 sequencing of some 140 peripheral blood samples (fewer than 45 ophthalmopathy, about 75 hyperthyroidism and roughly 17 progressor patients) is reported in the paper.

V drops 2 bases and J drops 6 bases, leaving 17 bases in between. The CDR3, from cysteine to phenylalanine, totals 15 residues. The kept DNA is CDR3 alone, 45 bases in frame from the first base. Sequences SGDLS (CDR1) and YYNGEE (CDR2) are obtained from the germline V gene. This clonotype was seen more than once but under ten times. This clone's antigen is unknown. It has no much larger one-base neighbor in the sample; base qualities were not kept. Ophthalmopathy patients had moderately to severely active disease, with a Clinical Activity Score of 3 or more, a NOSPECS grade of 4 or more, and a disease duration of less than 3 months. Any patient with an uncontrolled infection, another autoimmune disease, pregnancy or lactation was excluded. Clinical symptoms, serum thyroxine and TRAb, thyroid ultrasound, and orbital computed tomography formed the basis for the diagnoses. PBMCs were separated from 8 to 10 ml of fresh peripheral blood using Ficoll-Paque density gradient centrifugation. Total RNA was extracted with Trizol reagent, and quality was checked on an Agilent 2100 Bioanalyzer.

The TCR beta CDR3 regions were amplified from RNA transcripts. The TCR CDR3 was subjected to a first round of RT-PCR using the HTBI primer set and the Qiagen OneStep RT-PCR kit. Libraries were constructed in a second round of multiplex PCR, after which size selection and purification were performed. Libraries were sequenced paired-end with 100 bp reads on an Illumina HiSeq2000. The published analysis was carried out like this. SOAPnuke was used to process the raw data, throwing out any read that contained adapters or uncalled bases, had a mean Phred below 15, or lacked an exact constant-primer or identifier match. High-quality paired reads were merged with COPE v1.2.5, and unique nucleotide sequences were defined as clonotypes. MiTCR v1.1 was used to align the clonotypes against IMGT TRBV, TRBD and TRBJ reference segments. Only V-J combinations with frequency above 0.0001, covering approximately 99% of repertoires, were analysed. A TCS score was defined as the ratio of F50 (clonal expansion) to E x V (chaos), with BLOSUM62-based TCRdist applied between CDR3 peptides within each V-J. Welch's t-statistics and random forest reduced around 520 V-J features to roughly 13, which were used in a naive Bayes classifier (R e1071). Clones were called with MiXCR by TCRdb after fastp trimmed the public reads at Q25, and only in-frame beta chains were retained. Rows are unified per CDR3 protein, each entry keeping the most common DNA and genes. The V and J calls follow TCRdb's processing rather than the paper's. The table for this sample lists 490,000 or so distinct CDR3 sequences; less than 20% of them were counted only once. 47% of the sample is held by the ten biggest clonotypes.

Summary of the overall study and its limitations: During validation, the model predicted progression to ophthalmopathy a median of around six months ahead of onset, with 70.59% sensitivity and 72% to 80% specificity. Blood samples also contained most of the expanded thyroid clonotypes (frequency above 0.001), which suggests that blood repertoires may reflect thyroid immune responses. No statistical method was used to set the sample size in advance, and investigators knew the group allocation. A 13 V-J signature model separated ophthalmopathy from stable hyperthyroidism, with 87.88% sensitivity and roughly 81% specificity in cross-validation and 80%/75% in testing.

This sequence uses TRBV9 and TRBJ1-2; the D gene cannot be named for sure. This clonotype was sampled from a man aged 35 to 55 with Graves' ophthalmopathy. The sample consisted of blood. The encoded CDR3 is CASSVATTPGHGYTF. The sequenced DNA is TGTGCCAGCAGCGTTGCGACTACCCCGGGCCATGGCTACACCTTC. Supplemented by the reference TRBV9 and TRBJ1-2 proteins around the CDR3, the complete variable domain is DSGVTQTPKHLITATGQRVTLRCSPRSGDLSVYWYQQSLDQGLQFLIQYYNGEERAKGNILERFSAQQFPDLHSELNLSSLELGDSALYFCASSVATTPGHGYTFGSGTRLTVV.